The clone carrying this T cell receptor beta chain came up a few times. Its matching antigen is unknown. These data are taken from a study of beta chain features in type 1 diabetes. Study-wide points: Shorter templates might be favored by PCR, and equally so in patients and in controls.

V shed 1 base and J shed 6 bases, with 3 bases lying between them. This CDR3 spans 11 amino acids. CDR1 and CDR2 (germline): DFQATT, SNEGSKA (reference sequence). The isolated RNA, all of it, was reverse transcribed, so expressed TCRB transcripts were what got sequenced. Only in-frame clones appear in the TCRdb table, and some are missing; sequencing was by immunoSEQ multiplex PCR. The table records about 620,000 clones, around 15% of them present only once. The sample taken for sequencing was naive CD4+ T cells from blood. This receptor was taken from a man younger than 35 in good health. V is TRBV20-1 and J is TRBJ2-2, with unresolved D. CDR3 amino acids: CSARVPGELFF. The CDR3 nucleotides read TGCAGTGCTAGAGTACCCGGGGAGCTGTTTTTT.